These 23 T cell receptor beta chains originate from one sample sequenced in a study of CD8 T cells in Susac syndrome. When the RNA was reverse transcribed, random hexamers were used with an input of about 0.45 to 1 ug. TCRdb itself ran the immunoSEQ multiplex PCR reads through MiXCR, one entry per CDR3 protein. The table lists roughly 180,000 distinct CDR3 sequences, roughly 95% of them singletons, with 0.1% in the top ten. Sequencing was performed on CD4+ T cells from PBMCs. Receptor source: a human donor in good health.

This clonotype turned up a few times. V and J are TRBV30 and TRBJ2-7; 9 positions match TRBD1. The CDR3 is 13 amino acids. The V and J ends lost 5 bases and 0 bases, in that order; junction bases with no gene match: 2. Per germline, CDR1 GTSNPN and CDR2 SVGIG (reference sequence). The CDR3 spells CAWGQGISYEQYF. The CDR3 nucleotides are TGTGCCTGGGGACAGGGGATCTCCTACGAGCAGTACTTC.

V and J are TRBV19 and TRBJ2-1, with D possibly being TRBD2 (5 bases). Germline assignment: CDR1 LNHDA and CDR2 SQIVND (reference sequence). V was shortened by 0 bases and J by 1 base, with 10 bases between the two germline ends. The CDR3 length is 16 residues. In DNA form, the CDR3 reads TGTGCCAGTAGTATAGATGGGCGGGCGTCCTACAATGAGCAGTTCTTC. It encodes CASSIDGRASYNEQFF.

The chain combines TRBV29-1 with TRBJ2-1; 9 bases are a match to TRBD2. V gave up 3 bases and J gave up 5 bases; unmatched junction bases: 11. Per the germline V gene, CDR1 is SQVTM and CDR2 is ANQGSEA. There are 16 residues in the CDR3. CDR3 sequence: CSVDSGAWTSDNEQFF. The CDR3 nucleotides read TGCAGCGTTGACTCAGGGGCGTGGACTAGCGACAATGAGCAGTTCTTC.

The chain has TRBV15 and TRBJ2-7; 8 bases map to TRBD2. The CDR3 is 15 amino acids. Germline V lookup: CDR1 LNHNV, CDR2 YYDKDF (reference sequence). Trimming cost V 5 bases and J 4 bases; bases outside gene matches: 10. The CDR3 coding sequence is TGTGCCACCAGCGGAGCGGGAGTGGGTCGGTACGAGCAGTACTTC. Translating it yields CATSGAGVGRYEQYF.

V is TRBV14 and J is TRBJ2-7; either TRBD1 or TRBD2 may supply D (6 bases each). This CDR3 is built from 17 residues. V shed 1 base and J shed 5 bases, with 21 bases lying between them. Germline V gene data show CDR1 as SGHDN and CDR2 as FVKESK. The CDR3 DNA follows: TGTGCCAGCAGCCAAGTCTGGGTCCGGGGGCGGCACCACGAGCAGTACTTC. Its translation is CASSQVWVRGRHHEQYF.

The chain is built from TRBV6-2 or TRBV6-3 and TRBJ1-3; D uncertain. The CDR3 is 14 residues long. CDR1 MNHEY and CDR2 SVGEGT come from the germline V gene. V was shortened by 4 bases and J by 4 bases, with 11 bases between the two germline ends. The CDR3 DNA reads as TGTGCCAGCAGTTCGTCCCTGGGCGGAAACACCATATATTTT. This encodes CASSSSLGGNTIYF.

This clonotype has only a few counts. The chain links TRBV3-1 to TRBJ1-5, with TRBD1 matching over 7 bases. V lost 6 bases, J lost 7 bases, and 6 bases stayed unmatched. CDR3 size: 13 residues. Per the germline V gene, CDR1 is LGHDT and CDR2 is YNNKEL (reference sequence). The CDR3 region is CASSLQGTQPQHF. Here the CDR3 DNA reads TGTGCCAGCAGTCTACAGGGGACGCAGCCCCAGCATTTT. The variable domain in full, completed from reference TRBV3-1 and TRBJ1-5, reads DTAVSQTPKYLVTQMGNDKSIKCEQNLGHDTMYWYKQDSKKFLKIMFSYNNKELIINETVPNRFSPKSPDKAHLNLHINSLELGDSAVYFCASSLQGTQPQHFGDGTRLSIL.

The V and J genes are TRBV3-1 and TRBJ2-5; D call uncertain. The germline CDR1 and CDR2 sequences are LGHDT and YNNKEL (reference sequence). There are 14 residues in the CDR3. Between the trimmed V and J ends, which lost 2 bases and 4 bases, there was a span of 11 bases. The CDR3 here is CASSQRPGSETQYF. DNA for the CDR3: TGTGCCAGCAGCCAAAGGCCAGGCTCAGAGACCCAGTACTTC.

The sample holds one count of this clonotype. This sequence joins TRBV20-1 and TRBJ2-3; D unresolved. The V and J ends lost 6 bases and 1 base respectively, with 11 bases between them. The length of the CDR3 is 13 residues. Germline CDR1 reads DFQATT; CDR2 reads SNEGSKA (reference sequence). In DNA, the CDR3 is TGCAGTGCGGCAGAAGACCGCACAGATACGCAGTATTTT. Its protein product is CSAAEDRTDTQYF.

The chain employs TRBV3-1 and TRBJ2-1; 7 bases are a match to TRBD2. The J segment lost 7 bases and the V segment lost 3 bases, leaving 9 bases of the junction unmatched. The CDR3 sequence is 15 residues long. The V gene's germline CDR1 is LGHDT and CDR2 YNNKEL (reference sequence). The CDR3 region is CASSQGGSAGNEQFF. The DNA of the CDR3 is TGTGCCAGCAGCCAGGGCGGGAGCGCAGGGAATGAGCAGTTCTTC.

The rearrangement uses TRBV20-1 and TRBJ2-1, with no clear D. V was pared by 0 bases and J by 10 bases, with 7 bases between. This CDR3 contains 11 residues. Germline V gene data show CDR1 as DFQATT and CDR2 as SNEGSKA (reference sequence). The CDR3 is CSAREGFEQFF. The CDR3 region has the DNA TGCAGTGCTAGAGAAGGCTTCGAGCAGTTCTTC.

This clonotype has only one observation. The rearrangement links TRBV7-8 to TRBJ2-3; 7 bases map to TRBD2. V lost 6 bases to trimming and J lost 3 bases; unmatched junction nucleotides: 6. Germline CDR1 reads SGHVS; CDR2 reads FQNEAQ. This CDR3 has 14 residues. The CDR3 coding sequence is TGTGCCAGCAGATGGGGGACTACGACAGATACGCAGTATTTT. Translated: CASRWGTTTDTQYF.

This rearrangement joins TRBV27 to TRBJ2-3; perhaps TRBD2 as D (5 bases). V was clipped by 3 bases and J by 5 bases, with 12 bases between them. This CDR3 is 14 amino acids long. Germline V gives CDR1 MNHEY, CDR2 SMNVEV (reference sequence). The DNA for the CDR3 is TGTGCCAGCAGTTTCAGTGGGAGAGGAGATACGCAGTATTTT. Its protein product is CASSFSGRGDTQYF.

This clonotype appeared once. The rearrangement joins TRBV3-1 to TRBJ2-7; 7 bases are shared with TRBD2. The CDR3 extends over 13 amino acids. V lost 6 bases, J lost 3 bases, and 5 bases stayed unmatched. CDR1 and CDR2 (germline): LGHDT, YNNKEL (reference sequence). CDR3 nucleotide sequence: TGTGCCAGCAGGCTCAGCGGGAACTACGAGCAGTACTTC. Its protein is CASRLSGNYEQYF.

This clonotype was detected once. The chain uses TRBV28 and TRBJ2-7; possible D gene TRBD2, 6 bases. Trimming stripped 2 bases from V and 2 bases from J, with 13 bases between. The CDR3 spans 15 residues. Germline V gene sequence: CDR1 MDHEN, CDR2 SYDVKM. CDR3 residues: CASSLGQEGPYEQYF. CDR3 DNA sequence: TGTGCCAGCAGTTTAGGTCAGGAGGGCCCCTACGAGCAGTACTTC.

V gene TRBV3-1 combines with J gene TRBJ1-4; D is unclear. Trimming shortened V by 3 bases and J by 0 bases, and 8 bases separated the two germline ends. The CDR3 spans 15 residues. Looked up from germline, CDR1 is LGHDT and CDR2 is YNNKEL (reference sequence). The CDR3 nucleotides read TGTGCCAGCAGCCATCACCCTTCAACTAATGAAAAACTGTTTTTT. Encoded protein: CASSHHPSTNEKLFF.

The V call is TRBV25-1, the J call TRBJ1-2; a possible D gene is TRBD1 (6 bases). V lost 4 bases to trimming and J lost 8 bases, with 20 bases between them. This CDR3 region has 15 residues. Germline V lookup: CDR1 MGHDK, CDR2 SYGVNS. Written as DNA, the CDR3 is TGTGCCAGCAGTGTCAATCAGGGACATCTCTTCGGCTACACCTTC. This codes for CASSVNQGHLFGYTF.

The V and J genes are TRBV19 and TRBJ2-1; 11 bases fit TRBD2. The CDR3 is 14 residues long. Trimming cost V 7 bases and J 12 bases; bases outside gene matches: 11. Germline V gene sequence: CDR1 LNHDA, CDR2 SQIVND (reference sequence). The CDR3 sequence is CASTSQELAGAQFF. The CDR3 DNA reads TGTGCCAGTACCTCACAGGAACTAGCGGGAGCGCAGTTCTTC.

This chain joins TRBV20-1 and TRBJ2-1; 10 bases map to TRBD2. The germline V gene has CDR1 DFQATT and CDR2 SNEGSKA (reference sequence). This CDR3 is 15 amino acids long. After removal of 6 bases from V and 7 bases from J, the junction contained 12 bases not matched to a gene. The CDR3 region has the DNA TGCAGTGCGATAAAACTAGCGGGAATTGGGAATGAGCAGTTCTTC. Its translation is CSAIKLAGIGNEQFF.

The rearrangement joins TRBV2 to TRBJ1-4, with 7 bases lining up with TRBD1. CDR1 is SNHLY, CDR2 FYNNEI, per germline. Trimming at V came to 11 bases and at J to 8 bases, leaving 11 bases not matched to a gene. The CDR3 extends over 13 amino acids. The CDR3: CAGETGYDEKLFF. The CDR3 bases are TGTGCCGGGGAGACAGGGTATGACGAAAAACTGTTTTTT.

The chain uses TRBV14 and TRBJ2-7; the D gene is possibly TRBD1 (5 bases). The CDR3 covers 14 residues. The germline gives CDR1 SGHDN, CDR2 FVKESK. V was cut by 2 bases and J by 6 bases, with 14 bases left in between. CDR3 nucleotides: TGTGCCAGCAGCCAAACTACGACAGTGTCCGAGCAGTACTTC. It yields the protein CASSQTTTVSEQYF.

This chain links TRBV20-1 with TRBJ2-3; TRBD2 matches 7 bases. Germline assignment: CDR1 DFQATT and CDR2 SNEGSKA (reference sequence). J lost 6 bases, V lost 3 bases, and 9 bases had no gene match. The length of the CDR3 is 14 residues. CDR3 in amino acids: CSASATSWEDTQYF. The DNA for the CDR3 is TGCAGTGCTAGTGCGACTAGCTGGGAGGATACGCAGTATTTT.

The rearrangement joins TRBV29-1 to TRBJ2-2; no clear D. From germline, CDR1 is SQVTM and CDR2 ANQGSEA. The CDR3 contains 11 residues. V lost 3 bases, J lost 7 bases, and 6 bases lay in between. CDR3: CSVEDRGELFF. CDR3 nucleotide sequence: TGCAGCGTTGAGGACCGCGGGGAGCTGTTTTTT.